This passage covers 14 T cell receptor beta chains from one sample sequenced in a study of OX40 agonist ivuxolimab in advanced cancers. Produced via immunoSEQ multiplex PCR; TCRdb's table is partial and in-frame only. The table includes tens of thousands of clones, around 84% detected once. Sequenced here: CD4+ or CD8+ T cells sorted from blood, sampled in a trial of the OX40 agonist ivuxolimab. These receptors all come from an adult with an advanced solid tumor such as melanoma, head and neck, liver or kidney cancer.

J is TRBJ2-7 and V is TRBV5-5; TRBD1 is a possible D gene (5 bases). CDR3 length: 13 residues. Trimming pared 4 bases from V and 0 bases from J, leaving 8 bases between. Germline V gene data show CDR1 as SGHKS and CDR2 as YYEKEE (reference sequence). CDR3 nucleotides: TGTGCCAGCAGCCCGACAGTCTCCTACGAGCAGTACTTC. Its protein product is CASSPTVSYEQYF.

This sequence joins TRBV5-1 and TRBJ1-1; TRBD1 matches at 8 bases. From germline, CDR1 is SGHRS and CDR2 YFSETQ. The CDR3 length is 15 residues. The trim removed 4 bases at V and 1 base at J, leaving 6 bases unmatched. The CDR3 reads CASSGSGGGNTEAFF. For the CDR3, the DNA is TGCGCCAGCAGCGGATCAGGGGGCGGGAACACTGAAGCTTTCTTT.

V gene TRBV14 combines with J gene TRBJ1-4; D is ambiguous. Germline CDR1 SGHDN, CDR2 FVKESK. V lost 1 base and J lost 0, with 15 bases in between. The CDR3 runs to 18 residues. The CDR3 nucleotides are TGTGCCAGCAGCCAAGGCGACCGTAGCCACGCAACTAATGAAAAACTGTTTTTT. Protein sequence: CASSQGDRSHATNEKLFF.

The gene calls are TRBV6-6 and TRBJ1-4; D gene ambiguous. Germline CDR1 is MNHNY and CDR2 is SVGAGI (reference sequence). This CDR3 is 16 amino acids long. The V gene lost 0 bases and the J gene lost 6 bases, with 14 bases spanning the gap. As DNA, the CDR3 is TGTGCCAGCAGTTACTCGAAGCGGCCCTCCGATGAAAAACTGTTTTTT. Residues: CASSYSKRPSDEKLFF.

This chain's CDR3 is CASSPGGSGANVLTF. CDR3 DNA: TGTGCCAGCAGCCCCGGGGGGAGTGGGGCCAACGTCCTGACTTTC. V usage is TRBV7-2 and J usage is TRBJ2-6; 7 bases agree with TRBD2. The CDR3 is 15 amino acids. The V gene end was trimmed by 5 bases and the J gene end by 3 bases; junction bases not matched to a gene: 4. The germline gives CDR1 SGHTA, CDR2 FQGNSA.

In DNA form, the CDR3 reads TGTGCCAGCAGTCATGGAAGAGCGTCCTACGAGCAGTACGTC. Residues: CASSHGRASYEQYV. The V gene is TRBV6-4, the J gene TRBJ2-7, with no clear D. Between the trimmed V and J ends, which lost 5 bases and 1 base, there was a span of 12 bases. The CDR3 extends over 14 amino acids. Looked up from germline, CDR1 is MRHNA and CDR2 is SNTAGT.

The chain combines TRBV6-1 with TRBJ2-7; D is perhaps TRBD1 or TRBD2 (5 bases each). The germline V gene has CDR1 MNHNS and CDR2 SASEGT. This CDR3 is built from 12 residues. V lost 5 bases and J lost 5, with 10 bases in between. The CDR3 loop reads CASSTGTHEQYV. For the CDR3, the DNA is TGTGCCAGCAGTACCGGGACGCACGAGCAGTACGTC.

The V and J genes are TRBV6-1 and TRBJ1-2; TRBD1 is a possible D gene (6 bases). The CDR3 is made up of 15 amino acids. Per the germline V gene, CDR1 is MNHNS and CDR2 is SASEGT. V lost 6 bases and J 3 bases, leaving 17 bases between the germline ends. CDR3 sequence (DNA): TGTGCCAGCAGCGTAGTTGGGGGGGCTGACTATGGCTACACCTTC. Encoded protein: CASSVVGGADYGYTF.

CDR3 region: CASSSSTAGANVLTF. For the CDR3, the DNA is TGTGCCAGCAGCTCATCGACAGCTGGGGCCAACGTCCTGACTTTC. V usage is TRBV11-2 and J usage is TRBJ2-6; perhaps TRBD1 as D (5 bases). V was clipped by 4 bases and J by 2 bases, with 9 bases between them. Germline CDR1 reads SGHAT; CDR2 reads FQNNGV. The CDR3 length is 15 residues. Based on the CDR3 plus reference TRBV11-2 and TRBJ2-6, the full variable domain is EAGVAQSPRYKIIEKRQSVAFWCNPISGHATLYWYQQILGQGPKLLIQFQNNGVVDDSQLPKDRFSAERLKGVDSTLKIQPAKLEDSAVYLCASSSSTAGANVLTFGAGSRLTVL.

This rearrangement joins TRBV5-1 to TRBJ1-1; tentative D call: TRBD1 (6 bases). This CDR3 is built from 14 residues. Trimming removed 5 bases at V and 4 bases at J, with 15 bases between. The germline V gene encodes CDR1 SGHRS and CDR2 YFSETQ. CDR3 amino acids: CASSQQGYLTEAFF. The CDR3 nucleotides are TGCGCCAGCAGTCAACAGGGTTATCTCACTGAAGCTTTCTTT.

This sequence joins TRBV4-1 and TRBJ2-4, with D possibly matching TRBD2 (6 bases). Trimming took 0 bases from V and 3 from J, leaving 9 bases between them. Germline CDR1 is MGHRA and CDR2 is YSYEKL. The CDR3 extends over 15 amino acids. The DNA of the CDR3 is TGCGCCAGCAGCCAAGATGGAGGGGTCAAAAACATTCAGTACTTC. Translated: CASSQDGGVKNIQYF.

The chain is built from TRBV10-1 and TRBJ2-4, with 7 bases identical to TRBD1. The CDR3 contains 15 residues. The V gene's germline CDR1 is WNHNN and CDR2 SYGVQD (reference sequence). The junction had 2 bases not matched to a gene; V was cut back by 3 bases and J by 0 bases. Here the CDR3 reads CASSDTGVAKNIQYF. CDR3 DNA sequence: TGCGCCAGCAGTGATACAGGGGTAGCCAAAAACATTCAGTACTTC.

On this clone: The germline gene is not matched at one end of the junction; a read error may be the cause. The chain is built from TRBV2 and TRBJ2-5; possibly TRBD1 for D (5 bases). There are 11 residues in the CDR3. Germline CDR1 reads SNHLY; CDR2 reads FYNNEI. In DNA form, the CDR3 reads TGTGCGAGCAGGGAACAAGAGACCCAGTACTTC. Translated, it gives CASREQETQYF.

This chain connects TRBV7-6 to TRBJ2-3, with D uncertain. The CDR3 is 15 amino acids. The V and J ends lost 5 bases and 2 bases respectively, with 14 bases between them. From germline, CDR1 is SGHVS and CDR2 FNYEAQ. CDR3 amino acids: CASSQLVVNTDTQYF. As DNA, the CDR3 is TGTGCCAGCAGCCAGCTGGTGGTGAACACAGATACGCAGTATTTT.